These 5 T cell receptor beta chains share one sample of origin, sequenced in a study of T cell responses to AZD1222 COVID-19 vaccine. The protocol was immunoSEQ multiplex PCR, while the TCRdb copy is restricted to in-frame clones and leaves out a portion. The table includes around 270,000 clones, 90% to 95% detected once. Material: peripheral blood, obtained 28 days after the second AZD1222 dose. These receptors were collected from an adult who received the AZD1222 COVID-19 vaccine.

This chain links TRBV24-1 with TRBJ1-2; D is possibly TRBD1 (6 bases). V was clipped by 1 base and J by 4 bases, with 12 bases between them. The CDR3 spans 15 residues. Germline V gives CDR1 KGHDR, CDR2 SFDVKD. The CDR3 sequence: CATSDFEGDRYGYTF. CDR3 DNA sequence: TGTGCCACCAGTGATTTTGAGGGGGATCGCTATGGCTACACCTTC.

Written as DNA, the CDR3 is TGTGCCAGCAGCTTACGGGACAGGGGAGCTGAGGGGTTTTACAATGAGCAGTTCTTC. This gives the protein CASSLRDRGAEGFYNEQFF. J is TRBJ2-1 and V is TRBV7-3; TRBD1 matches at 10 bases. Per germline, CDR1 SGHTA and CDR2 FQGTGA. The junction had 14 bases not matched to a gene; V was cut back by 2 bases and J by 4 bases. The CDR3 sequence is 19 residues long. The variable domain in full, with the rest retrieved from reference TRBV7-3 and TRBJ2-1, is GAGVSQTPSNKVTEKGKYVELRCDPISGHTALYWYRQSLGQGPEFLIYFQGTGAADDSGLPNDRFFAVRPEGSVSTLKIQRTERGDSAVYLCASSLRDRGAEGFYNEQFFGPGTRLTVL.

This sequence joins TRBV2 and TRBJ1-6, with D unresolved. Germline lookup yields CDR1 SNHLY and CDR2 FYNNEI. The CDR3 runs 14 residues. V was pared by 1 base and J by 8 bases, with 9 bases between. The CDR3, as DNA: TGTGCCAGCAGTGAAGGGTCGAATTATTCACCCCTCCACTTT. It encodes CASSEGSNYSPLHF.

This rearrangement joins TRBV27 to TRBJ2-7, with TRBD1 matching over 10 bases. With V trimmed by 6 bases and J by 5 bases, 4 bases remained unmatched. CDR3 length: 13 amino acids. Germline values: CDR1 MNHEY, CDR2 SMNVEV (reference sequence). For the CDR3, the DNA is TGTGCCAGCAGCCTCGGGACAGGGGACGAGCAGTACTTC. Amino acids: CASSLGTGDEQYF.

V usage is TRBV20-1 and J usage is TRBJ1-2; D is uncertain. Trimming removed 4 bases at V and 4 bases at J, with 7 bases between. The CDR3 covers 11 residues. The V gene's germline CDR1 is DFQATT and CDR2 SNEGSKA (reference sequence). The CDR3 here is CSATAGYGYTF. The DNA of the CDR3 is TGCAGTGCTACGGCTGGCTATGGCTACACCTTC.